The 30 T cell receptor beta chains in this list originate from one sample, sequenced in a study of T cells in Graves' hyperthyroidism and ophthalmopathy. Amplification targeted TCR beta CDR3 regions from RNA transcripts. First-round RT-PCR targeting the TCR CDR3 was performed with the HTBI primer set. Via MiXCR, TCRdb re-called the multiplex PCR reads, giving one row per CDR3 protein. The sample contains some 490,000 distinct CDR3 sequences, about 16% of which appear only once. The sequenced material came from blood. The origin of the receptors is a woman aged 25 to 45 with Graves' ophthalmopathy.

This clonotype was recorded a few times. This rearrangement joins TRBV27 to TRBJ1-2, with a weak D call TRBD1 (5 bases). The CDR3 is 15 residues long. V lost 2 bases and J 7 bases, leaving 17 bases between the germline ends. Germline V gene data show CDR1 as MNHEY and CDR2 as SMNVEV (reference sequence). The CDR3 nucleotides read TGTGCCAGCAGTTTAGACGGGCCTGGGGGTGGTGGCTACACCTTC. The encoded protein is CASSLDGPGGGGYTF.

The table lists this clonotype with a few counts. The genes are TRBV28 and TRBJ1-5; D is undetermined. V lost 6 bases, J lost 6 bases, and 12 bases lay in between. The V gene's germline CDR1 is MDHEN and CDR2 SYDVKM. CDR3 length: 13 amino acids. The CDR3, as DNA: TGTGCCAGCAGAAATCCGGTCGGTCAGCCCCAGCATTTT. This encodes CASRNPVGQPQHF.

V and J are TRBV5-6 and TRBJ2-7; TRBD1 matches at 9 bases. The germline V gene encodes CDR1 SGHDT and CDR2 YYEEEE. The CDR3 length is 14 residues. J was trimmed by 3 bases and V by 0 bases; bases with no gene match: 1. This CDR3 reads CASSLATGGYEQYF. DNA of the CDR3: TGTGCCAGCAGCTTGGCGACAGGGGGCTACGAGCAGTACTTC.

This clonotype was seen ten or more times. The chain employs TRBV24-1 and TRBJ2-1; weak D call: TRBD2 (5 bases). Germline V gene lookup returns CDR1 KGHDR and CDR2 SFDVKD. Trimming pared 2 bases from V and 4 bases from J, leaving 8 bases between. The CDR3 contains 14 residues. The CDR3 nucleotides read TGTGCCACCAGTGATTACGGGGAGTACAATGAGCAGTTCTTC. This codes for CATSDYGEYNEQFF.

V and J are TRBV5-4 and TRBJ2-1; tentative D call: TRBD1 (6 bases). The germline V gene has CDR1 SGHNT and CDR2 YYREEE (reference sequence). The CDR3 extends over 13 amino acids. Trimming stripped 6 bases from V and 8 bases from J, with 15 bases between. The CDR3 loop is CASNSWTDDEQFF. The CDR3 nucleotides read TGTGCCAGCAACTCCTGGACAGACGATGAGCAGTTCTTC.

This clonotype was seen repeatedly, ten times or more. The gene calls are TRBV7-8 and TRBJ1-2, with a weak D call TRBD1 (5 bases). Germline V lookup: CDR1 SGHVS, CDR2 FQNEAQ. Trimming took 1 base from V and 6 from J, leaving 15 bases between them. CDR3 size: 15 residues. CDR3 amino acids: CASSLGAKGRNGYTF. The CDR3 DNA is TGTGCCAGCAGCTTAGGGGCCAAGGGGCGGAATGGCTACACCTTC.

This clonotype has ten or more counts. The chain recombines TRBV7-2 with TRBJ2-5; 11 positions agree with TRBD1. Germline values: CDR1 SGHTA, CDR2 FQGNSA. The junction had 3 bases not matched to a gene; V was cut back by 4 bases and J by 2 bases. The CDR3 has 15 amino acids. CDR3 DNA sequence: TGTGCCAGCAGCTGGGACAGGGGGAGACAAGAGACCCAGTACTTC. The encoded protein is CASSWDRGRQETQYF.

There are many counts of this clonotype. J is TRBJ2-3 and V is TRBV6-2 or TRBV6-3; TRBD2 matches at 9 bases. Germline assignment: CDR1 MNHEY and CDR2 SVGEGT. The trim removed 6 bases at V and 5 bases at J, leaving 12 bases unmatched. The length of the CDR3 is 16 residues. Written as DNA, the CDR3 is TGTGCCAGCAGCCACCCTAGCGGGGCGGGGAGAGATACGCAGTATTTT. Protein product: CASSHPSGAGRDTQYF.

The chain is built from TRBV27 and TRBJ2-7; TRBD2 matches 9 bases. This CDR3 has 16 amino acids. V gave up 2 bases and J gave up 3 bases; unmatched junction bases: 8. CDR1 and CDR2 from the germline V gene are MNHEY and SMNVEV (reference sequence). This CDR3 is CASSLGGGRAGYEQYF. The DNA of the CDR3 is TGTGCCAGCAGTTTAGGGGGCGGGAGGGCCGGCTACGAGCAGTACTTC.

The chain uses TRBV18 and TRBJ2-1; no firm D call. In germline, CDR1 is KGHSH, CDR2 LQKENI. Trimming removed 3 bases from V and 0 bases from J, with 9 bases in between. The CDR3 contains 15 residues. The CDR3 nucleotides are TGTGCCAGCTCACCTGTGGTGAGCTCCTACAATGAGCAGTTCTTC. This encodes CASSPVVSSYNEQFF.

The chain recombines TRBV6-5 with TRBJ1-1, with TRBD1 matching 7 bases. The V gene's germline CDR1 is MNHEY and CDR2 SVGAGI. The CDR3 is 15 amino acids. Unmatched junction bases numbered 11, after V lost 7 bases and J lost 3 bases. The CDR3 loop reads CASTSGGVTDTEAFF. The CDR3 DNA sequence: TGTGCCAGCACTTCAGGGGGGGTAACGGACACTGAAGCTTTCTTT.

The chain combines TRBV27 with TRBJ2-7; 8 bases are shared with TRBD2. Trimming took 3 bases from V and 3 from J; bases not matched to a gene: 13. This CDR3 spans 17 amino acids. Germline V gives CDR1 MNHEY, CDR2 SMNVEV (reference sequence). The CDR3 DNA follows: TGTGCCAGCAGTTTTGGGGGGTTAGCGGGATTGGGCTACGAGCAGTACTTC. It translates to CASSFGGLAGLGYEQYF.

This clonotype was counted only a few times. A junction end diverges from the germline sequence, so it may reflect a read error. CDR3 region: CASPPPSAASTDTQYF. Written as DNA, the CDR3 is TGTGCCAGCCCACCCCCTAGCGCGGCTAGCACAGATACGCAGTATTTT. This chain joins TRBV18 and TRBJ2-3; tentative D call: TRBD2 (6 bases). The germline gives CDR1 KGHSH, CDR2 LQKENI. This CDR3 has 16 residues. The entire variable domain, with the rest obtained from reference TRBV18 and TRBJ2-3, is as follows: NAGVMQNPRHLVRRRGQEARLRCSPMKGHSHVYWYRQLPEEGLKFMVYLQKENIIDESGMPKERFSAEFPKEGPSILRIQQVVRGDSAAYFCASPPPSAASTDTQYFGPGTRLTVL.

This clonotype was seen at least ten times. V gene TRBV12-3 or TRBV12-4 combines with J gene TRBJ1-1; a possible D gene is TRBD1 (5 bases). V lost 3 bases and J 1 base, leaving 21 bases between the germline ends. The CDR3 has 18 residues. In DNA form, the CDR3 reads TGTGCCAGCAGTTTCTCCCTCAGGGTGGTGAAAGGGAACACTGAAGCTTTCTTT. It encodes CASSFSLRVVKGNTEAFF.

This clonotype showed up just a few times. CDR3 sequence: CSASDGTSGSNEQFF. The CDR3 nucleotides are TGCAGTGCTAGTGATGGGACTAGCGGGAGTAATGAGCAGTTCTTC. The chain combines TRBV20-1 with TRBJ2-1; 14 nucleotides align to TRBD2. CDR1 is DFQATT and CDR2 is SNEGSKA in the germline V gene (reference sequence). After removal of 3 bases from V and 7 bases from J, the junction contained 5 bases not matched to a gene. This CDR3 is 15 amino acids long.

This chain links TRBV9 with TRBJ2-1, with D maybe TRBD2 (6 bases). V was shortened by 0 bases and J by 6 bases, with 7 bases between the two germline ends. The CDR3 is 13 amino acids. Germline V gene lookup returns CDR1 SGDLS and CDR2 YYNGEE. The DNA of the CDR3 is TGTGCCAGCAGCGTAGACGGGAGCAATGAGCAGTTCTTC. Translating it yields CASSVDGSNEQFF.

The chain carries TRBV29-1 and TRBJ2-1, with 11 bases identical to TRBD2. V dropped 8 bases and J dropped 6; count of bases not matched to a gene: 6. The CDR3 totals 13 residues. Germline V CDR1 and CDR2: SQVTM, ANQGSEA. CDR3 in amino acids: CSLRLAGSNEQFF. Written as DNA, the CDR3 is TGCAGCCTAAGACTAGCGGGAAGCAATGAGCAGTTCTTC.

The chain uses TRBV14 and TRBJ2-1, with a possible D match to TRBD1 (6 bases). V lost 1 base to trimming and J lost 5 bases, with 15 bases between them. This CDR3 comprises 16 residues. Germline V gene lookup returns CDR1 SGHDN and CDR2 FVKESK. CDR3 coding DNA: TGTGCCAGCAGCCAAGTTGGGGACACCCCGCACAATGAGCAGTTCTTC. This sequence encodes CASSQVGDTPHNEQFF.

The CDR3 DNA sequence: TGTGCCACCAGCAGGGGAATGGGACAGGGATTATACGAGCAGTACTTC. The encoded protein is CATSRGMGQGLYEQYF. The J gene is TRBJ2-7, the V gene TRBV15; 9 nucleotides align to TRBD1. Per germline, CDR1 LNHNV and CDR2 YYDKDF (reference sequence). The CDR3 is made up of 16 amino acids. Trimming at V came to 3 bases and at J to 4 bases, leaving 10 bases not matched to a gene. The full variable domain, with the rest looked up from reference TRBV15 and TRBJ2-7, is DAMVIQNPRYQVTQFGKPVTLSCSQTLNHNVMYWYQQKSSQAPKLLFHYYDKDFNNEADTPDNFQSRRPNTSFCFLDIRSPGLGDTAMYLCATSRGMGQGLYEQYFGPGTRLTVT.

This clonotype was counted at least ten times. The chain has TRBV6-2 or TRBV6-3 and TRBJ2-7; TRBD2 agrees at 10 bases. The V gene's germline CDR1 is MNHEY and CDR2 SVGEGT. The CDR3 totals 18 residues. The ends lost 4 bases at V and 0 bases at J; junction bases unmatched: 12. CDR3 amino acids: CASSFRLAGAQSSYEQYF. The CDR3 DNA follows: TGTGCCAGCAGTTTCCGGCTAGCGGGGGCCCAAAGCTCCTACGAGCAGTACTTC.

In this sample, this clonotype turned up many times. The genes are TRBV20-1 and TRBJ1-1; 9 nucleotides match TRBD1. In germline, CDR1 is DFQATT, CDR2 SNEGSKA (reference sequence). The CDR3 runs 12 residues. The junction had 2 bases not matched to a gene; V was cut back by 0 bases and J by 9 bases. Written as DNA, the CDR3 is TGCAGTGCTAGAGAGGGACAGGGAAAAGCTTTCTTT. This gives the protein CSAREGQGKAFF.

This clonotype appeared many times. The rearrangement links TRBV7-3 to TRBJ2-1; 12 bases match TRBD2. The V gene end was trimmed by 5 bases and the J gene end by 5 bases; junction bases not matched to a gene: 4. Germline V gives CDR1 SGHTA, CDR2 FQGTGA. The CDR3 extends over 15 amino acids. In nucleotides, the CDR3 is TGTGCCAGCAGCCCTAGCGGGAGGGCCGACAATGAGCAGTTCTTC. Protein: CASSPSGRADNEQFF. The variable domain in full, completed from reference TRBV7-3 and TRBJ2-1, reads GAGVSQTPSNKVTEKGKYVELRCDPISGHTALYWYRQSLGQGPEFLIYFQGTGAADDSGLPNDRFFAVRPEGSVSTLKIQRTERGDSAVYLCASSPSGRADNEQFFGPGTRLTVL.

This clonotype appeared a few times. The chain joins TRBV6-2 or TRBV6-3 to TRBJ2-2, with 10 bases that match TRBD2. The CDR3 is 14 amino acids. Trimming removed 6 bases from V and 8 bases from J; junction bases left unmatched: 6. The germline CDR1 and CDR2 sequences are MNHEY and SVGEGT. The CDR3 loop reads CASRPSGSAGELFF. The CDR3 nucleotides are TGTGCCAGCAGACCTAGCGGGAGTGCGGGGGAGCTGTTTTTT.

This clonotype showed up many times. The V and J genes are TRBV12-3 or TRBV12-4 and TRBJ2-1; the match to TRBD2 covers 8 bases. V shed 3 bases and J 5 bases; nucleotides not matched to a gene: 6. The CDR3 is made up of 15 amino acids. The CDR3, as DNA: TGTGCCAGCAGTTTCTACGGGAGGGCCCACAATGAGCAGTTCTTC. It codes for CASSFYGRAHNEQFF.

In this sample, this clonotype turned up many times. As DNA, the CDR3 is TGTGCCAGCAGCTTAGACAAGACCCAGTACTTC. This encodes CASSLDKTQYF. V usage is TRBV7-2 and J usage is TRBJ2-5; no clear D gene. V was trimmed by 1 base and J by 6 bases, leaving 3 bases between them. Germline loops: CDR1 SGHTA, CDR2 FQGNSA. The CDR3 runs 11 residues.

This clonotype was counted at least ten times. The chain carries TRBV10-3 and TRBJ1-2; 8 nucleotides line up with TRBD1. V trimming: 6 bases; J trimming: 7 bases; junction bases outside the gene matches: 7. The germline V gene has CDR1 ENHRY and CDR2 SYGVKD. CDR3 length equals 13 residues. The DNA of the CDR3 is TGTGCCATCAGCCTCGGACAGGGTAGTGGCTACACCTTC. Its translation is CAISLGQGSGYTF.

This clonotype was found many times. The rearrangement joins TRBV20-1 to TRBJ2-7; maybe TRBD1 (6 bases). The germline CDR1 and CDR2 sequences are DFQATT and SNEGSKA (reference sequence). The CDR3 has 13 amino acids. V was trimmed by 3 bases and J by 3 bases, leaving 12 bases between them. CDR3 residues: CSASPRTDYEQYF. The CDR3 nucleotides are TGCAGTGCTAGTCCCAGGACAGACTACGAGCAGTACTTC.

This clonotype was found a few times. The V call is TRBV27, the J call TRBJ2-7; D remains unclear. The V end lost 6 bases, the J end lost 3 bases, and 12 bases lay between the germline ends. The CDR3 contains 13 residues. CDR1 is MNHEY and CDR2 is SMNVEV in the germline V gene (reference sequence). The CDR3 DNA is TGTGCCAGCAGAAATTCCTCTGTCTACGAGCAGTACTTC. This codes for CASRNSSVYEQYF.

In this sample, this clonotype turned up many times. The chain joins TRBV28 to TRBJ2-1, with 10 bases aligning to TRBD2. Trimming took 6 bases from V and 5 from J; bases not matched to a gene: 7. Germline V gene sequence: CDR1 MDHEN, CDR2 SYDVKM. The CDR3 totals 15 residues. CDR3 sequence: CASRRRTSGNNEQFF. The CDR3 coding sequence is TGTGCCAGCAGGAGGAGGACTAGCGGAAACAATGAGCAGTTCTTC.

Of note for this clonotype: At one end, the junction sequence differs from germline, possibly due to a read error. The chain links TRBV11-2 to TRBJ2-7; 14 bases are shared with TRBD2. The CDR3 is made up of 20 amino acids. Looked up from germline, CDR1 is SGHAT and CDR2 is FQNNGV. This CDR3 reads CASSFRGRGLAGVYSCEQYF. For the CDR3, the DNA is TGTGCCAGCAGCTTCAGGGGGCGGGGACTAGCGGGAGTTTACTCCTGCGAGCAGTACTTC.